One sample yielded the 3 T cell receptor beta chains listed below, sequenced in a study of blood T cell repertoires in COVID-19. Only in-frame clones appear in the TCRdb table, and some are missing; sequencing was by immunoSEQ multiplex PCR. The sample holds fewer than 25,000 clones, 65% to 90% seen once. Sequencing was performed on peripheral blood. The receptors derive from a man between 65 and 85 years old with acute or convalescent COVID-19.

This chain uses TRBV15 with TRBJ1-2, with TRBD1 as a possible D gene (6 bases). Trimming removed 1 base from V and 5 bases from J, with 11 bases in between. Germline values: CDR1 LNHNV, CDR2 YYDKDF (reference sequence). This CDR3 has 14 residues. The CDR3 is CATSRAGRGYGYTF. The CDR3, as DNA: TGTGCCACCAGCAGAGCCGGCAGGGGTTATGGCTACACCTTC.

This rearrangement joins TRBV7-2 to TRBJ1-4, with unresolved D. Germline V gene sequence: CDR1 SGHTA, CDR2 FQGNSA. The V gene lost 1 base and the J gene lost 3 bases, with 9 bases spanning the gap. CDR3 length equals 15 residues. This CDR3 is CASSLGGHANEKLFF. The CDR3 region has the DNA TGTGCCAGCAGCTTAGGAGGGCACGCTAATGAAAAACTGTTTTTT.

CDR3 in DNA: TGCAGTGCTAGTGGGCAGGGGGTAGAGACCCAGTACTTC. The encoded protein is CSASGQGVETQYF. V gene TRBV20-1 combines with J gene TRBJ2-5; 7 positions agree with TRBD1. J was trimmed by 4 bases and V by 3 bases; bases with no gene match: 5. The CDR3 extends over 13 amino acids. Germline-derived CDR1 and CDR2 are DFQATT and SNEGSKA (reference sequence).